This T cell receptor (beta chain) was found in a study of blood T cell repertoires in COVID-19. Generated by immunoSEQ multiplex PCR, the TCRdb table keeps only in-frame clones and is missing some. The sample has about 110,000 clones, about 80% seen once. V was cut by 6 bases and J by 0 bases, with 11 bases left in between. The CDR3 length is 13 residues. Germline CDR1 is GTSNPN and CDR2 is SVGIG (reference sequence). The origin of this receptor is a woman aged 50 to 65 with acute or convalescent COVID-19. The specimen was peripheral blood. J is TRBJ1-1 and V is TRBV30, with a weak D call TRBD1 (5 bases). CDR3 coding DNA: TGTGCCTGTCTCAGGGATTTGAACACTGAAGCTTTCTTT. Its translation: CACLRDLNTEAFF.